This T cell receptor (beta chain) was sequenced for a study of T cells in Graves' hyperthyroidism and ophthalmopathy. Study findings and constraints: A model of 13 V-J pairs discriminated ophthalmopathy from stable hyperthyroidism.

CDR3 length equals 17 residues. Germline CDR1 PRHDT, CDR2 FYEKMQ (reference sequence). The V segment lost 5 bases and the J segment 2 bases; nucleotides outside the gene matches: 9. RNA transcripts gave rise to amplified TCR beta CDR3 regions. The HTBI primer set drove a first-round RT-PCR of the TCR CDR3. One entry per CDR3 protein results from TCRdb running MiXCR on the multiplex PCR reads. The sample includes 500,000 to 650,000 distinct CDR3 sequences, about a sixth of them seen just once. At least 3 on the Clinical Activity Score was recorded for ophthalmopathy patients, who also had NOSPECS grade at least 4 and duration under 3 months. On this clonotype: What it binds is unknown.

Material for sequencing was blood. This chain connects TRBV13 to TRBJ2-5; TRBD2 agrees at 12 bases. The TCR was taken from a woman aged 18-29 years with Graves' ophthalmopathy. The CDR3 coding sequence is TGTGCCAGCAGCACAACGACTAGCGGGAGAGGTCAAGAGACCCAGTACTTC. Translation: CASSTTTSGRGQETQYF.